The 10 T cell receptor beta chains below all came from one sample that was sequenced in a study of shared clonotypes between healthy human individuals. The assay was immunoSEQ multiplex PCR, and TCRdb's table has in-frame clones only and misses some. The table shows 2,500,000 or so clones, with 80% to 95% occurring only once. Specimen: naive CD4+ T cells from PBMCs. Subset here: CD45RA+ positively selected. The origin of the receptors is a man between 18 and 29 years old in good health. Some clones in this sample may be carry-over from other donors' samples.

J is TRBJ1-4 and V is TRBV10-1; D gene unclear. V lost 6 bases and J 10 bases, leaving 15 bases between the germline ends. Germline assignment: CDR1 WNHNN and CDR2 SYGVQD (reference sequence). The CDR3 has 13 residues. The CDR3 loop is CASSSTPEGKLFF. The DNA of the CDR3 is TGCGCCAGCAGCAGCACCCCGGAGGGAAAACTGTTTTTT.

V gene TRBV7-2 combines with J gene TRBJ1-4, with D perhaps TRBD1 (5 bases). The CDR3 runs 13 residues. Germline V gives CDR1 SGHTA, CDR2 FQGNSA. V shed 4 bases and J shed 8 bases, with 11 bases lying between them. CDR3 DNA: TGTGCCAGCAGCTCCCAGGGAATCGAAAAACTGTTTTTT. Translating gives CASSSQGIEKLFF.

The rearrangement uses TRBV9 and TRBJ2-2; D might be TRBD1 (6 bases). CDR3 length: 14 residues. V lost 4 bases and J lost 7, with 14 bases in between. Germline V gene data show CDR1 as SGDLS and CDR2 as YYNGEE. CDR3 in DNA: TGTGCCAGCAGCTACCAGACACAGGGCGGGGAGCTGTTTTTT. Translated: CASSYQTQGGELFF.

In this sample, this clone turned up a few times. Different DNA sequences within this sample yield the same CDR3. The chain joins TRBV30 to TRBJ1-5; D not resolved. CDR3 length equals 13 residues. Germline assignment: CDR1 GTSNPN and CDR2 SVGIG (reference sequence). Deletions cut 0 bases from V and 4 bases from J, with 7 bases between. The chain's CDR3 is CAWSVRNNQPQHF. The CDR3 DNA follows: TGTGCCTGGAGTGTAAGGAATAATCAGCCCCAGCATTTT.

V is TRBV5-8 and J is TRBJ1-5, with D possibly matching TRBD1 (6 bases). Trimming shortened V by 5 bases and J by 1 base, and 13 bases separated the two germline ends. Germline lookup yields CDR1 SGHTS and CDR2 YDEGEE. There are 15 residues in the CDR3. The CDR3 spells CASRTSGESNQPQHF. The CDR3 DNA sequence: TGTGCCAGCAGGACATCAGGGGAGAGCAATCAGCCCCAGCATTTT.

This rearrangement joins TRBV2 to TRBJ1-2, with a tentative D call TRBD1 (6 bases). The V end lost 5 bases, the J end lost 5 bases, and 18 bases lay between the germline ends. Germline V gives CDR1 SNHLY, CDR2 FYNNEI. The CDR3 sequence is 15 residues long. This CDR3 reads CASSTGGAGRYGYTF. CDR3 nucleotides: TGTGCCAGCAGTACGGGGGGGGCAGGGAGGTATGGCTACACCTTC.

This chain links TRBV28 with TRBJ2-1; D not resolved. There are 15 residues in the CDR3. Trimming took 6 bases from V and 2 from J, leaving 14 bases between them. Germline CDR1 and CDR2: MDHEN and SYDVKM. The CDR3 DNA is TGTGCCAGCAGCCGCACACCTGAGGCCTACAATGAGCAGTTCTTC. It specifies CASSRTPEAYNEQFF.

Turning to this clone: The sample has other DNA sequences that encode this CDR3 too. The chain uses TRBV7-3 and TRBJ2-1, with 7 bases fitting TRBD2. After removal of 5 bases from V and 10 bases from J, the junction contained 2 bases not matched to a gene. Germline CDR1 and CDR2: SGHTA and FQGTGA. CDR3 size: 11 residues. The CDR3 reads CASSRGGEQFF. CDR3 sequence (DNA): TGTGCCAGCAGCCGCGGGGGAGAGCAGTTCTTC.

This CDR3 is CSVEELGLANTEAFF. The DNA of the CDR3 is TGCAGCGTTGAAGAGCTTGGGTTGGCGAACACTGAAGCTTTCTTT. The gene calls are TRBV29-1 and TRBJ1-1; D unresolved. Per germline, CDR1 SQVTM and CDR2 ANQGSEA. The CDR3 runs to 15 residues. Trimming shortened V by 0 bases and J by 1 base, and 12 bases separated the two germline ends.

The gene calls are TRBV5-4 and TRBJ2-3; D is unresolved. Germline lookup yields CDR1 SGHNT and CDR2 YYREEE (reference sequence). With 2 bases removed from V and 0 bases from J, the gap between germline ends came to 4 bases. CDR3 length: 13 amino acids. Written as DNA, the CDR3 is TGTGCCAGCAGCTTTGAAAGCACAGATACGCAGTATTTT. Translation gives CASSFESTDTQYF.